This is a list of T cell receptor beta chains from one sample in a study of CD8 T cells in ankylosing spondylitis. MiXCR was run by TCRdb on the 5' RACE reads, yielding one entry per CDR3 protein. Among 40,000 to 50,000 distinct CDR3 sequences, roughly 2.5% were seen once, and the ten largest hold about 4.5%. Sequencing used blood, either unsorted or a sorted T cell fraction (not recorded which). The receptors shown here come from a male donor with ankylosing spondylitis or in good health (not recorded which). CDR3s include the opening cysteine and the closing phenylalanine or tryptophan. The order of the fields is clone size, D gene, V gene, J gene, CDR3 DNA, CDR3 protein. D genes are given only for firm matches. Some rows have no size entry. The others give once, few or many, or a class for an expanded clone.

abundance: many; d_gene: TRBD2; v_gene: TRBV9; j_gene: TRBJ2-7; CDR3nt: TGTGCCAGCAGCGTAGGGGTCGGAGGGTCAGCGGGAGGGTCCTACGAGCAGTACTTC; CDR3aa: CASSVGVGGSAGGSYEQYF
abundance: many; d_gene: NA; v_gene: TRBV9; j_gene: TRBJ2-2; CDR3nt: TGTGCCAGCAGCGAGCGGGGACAAGGAGGGGGCGGGGAGCTGTTTTTT; CDR3aa: CASSERGQGGGGELFF
abundance: many; d_gene: TRBD1; v_gene: TRBV9; j_gene: TRBJ1-2; CDR3nt: TGTGCCAGCAGCGTAGAACAGGGGTCCGGCTACACCTTC; CDR3aa: CASSVEQGSGYTF
abundance: many; d_gene: NA; v_gene: TRBV9; j_gene: TRBJ2-1; CDR3nt: TGTGCCAGCAGCGTAGGAGGAGTCTCCAATGAGCAGTTCTTC; CDR3aa: CASSVGGVSNEQFF
abundance: many; d_gene: TRBD2; v_gene: TRBV9; j_gene: TRBJ2-1; CDR3nt: TGTGCCAGCAGCTCGAGCGGGAGTCGGGACAATGAGCAGTTCTTC; CDR3aa: CASSSSGSRDNEQFF
abundance: many; d_gene: NA; v_gene: TRBV9; j_gene: TRBJ2-1; CDR3nt: TGTGCCAGCAGCCCTGGGCCACACAATGAGCAGTTCTTC; CDR3aa: CASSPGPHNEQFF
abundance: many; d_gene: TRBD2; v_gene: TRBV9; j_gene: TRBJ2-7; CDR3nt: TGTGCCAGCAGCGTAGGGCAGGGAGGGCTCTACGAGCAGTACTTC; CDR3aa: CASSVGQGGLYEQYF
abundance: many; d_gene: NA; v_gene: TRBV9; j_gene: TRBJ2-1; CDR3nt: TGTGCCAGCAGCCCCGTTCCCAGCTACAATGAGCAGTTCTTC; CDR3aa: CASSPVPSYNEQFF
abundance: NA; d_gene: NA; v_gene: TRBV9; j_gene: TRBJ2-1; CDR3nt: TGTGCCAGCAGCGTATTTGCGGGAATCTACAATGAGCAGTTCTTC; CDR3aa: CASSVFAGIYNEQFF
abundance: many; d_gene: TRBD2; v_gene: TRBV9; j_gene: TRBJ2-1; CDR3nt: TGTGCCAGCAGCGTAGTGGCTAGCGGATACAATGAGCAGTTCTTC; CDR3aa: CASSVVASGYNEQFF
abundance: many; d_gene: NA; v_gene: TRBV9; j_gene: TRBJ2-7; CDR3nt: TGTGCCAGCAGCCTCGGGGCCCAGGTCCCCTACGAGCAGTACTTC; CDR3aa: CASSLGAQVPYEQYF
abundance: many; d_gene: NA; v_gene: TRBV9; j_gene: TRBJ2-1; CDR3nt: TGTGCCAGCAGCGTCGGACAGACCTACAATGAGCAGTTCTTC; CDR3aa: CASSVGQTYNEQFF
abundance: many; d_gene: TRBD1; v_gene: TRBV9; j_gene: TRBJ2-7; CDR3nt: TGTGCCAGCAGCGGAGGACAGGTCTCCTACGAGCAGTACTTC; CDR3aa: CASSGGQVSYEQYF
abundance: many; d_gene: NA; v_gene: TRBV9; j_gene: TRBJ2-3; CDR3nt: TGTGCCAGCAGCGTAGCAGGAGGGGGGCTAGAGACAGATACGCAGTATTTT; CDR3aa: CASSVAGGGLETDTQYF
abundance: many; d_gene: NA; v_gene: TRBV9; j_gene: TRBJ1-4; CDR3nt: TGTGCCAGCAGCGTAGGGGGCGTAACTAATGAAAAACTGTTTTTT; CDR3aa: CASSVGGVTNEKLFF
abundance: many; d_gene: TRBD2; v_gene: TRBV9; j_gene: TRBJ2-2; CDR3nt: TGTGCCAGCAGCGTAGGAGGTAGCGGGGCCGGCACCGGGGAGCTGTTTTTT; CDR3aa: CASSVGGSGAGTGELFF
abundance: many; d_gene: NA; v_gene: TRBV9; j_gene: TRBJ2-3; CDR3nt: TGTGCCAGCAGCGTAGTAGGGCTAGTTTGGGATACGCAGTATTTT; CDR3aa: CASSVVGLVWDTQYF
abundance: many; d_gene: TRBD2; v_gene: TRBV9; j_gene: TRBJ2-5; CDR3nt: TGTGCCAGCAGCGGCCTCGCAGCGGGGCAAGAGACCCAGTACTTC; CDR3aa: CASSGLAAGQETQYF
abundance: many; d_gene: TRBD2; v_gene: TRBV9; j_gene: TRBJ2-1; CDR3nt: TGTGCCAGCAGCGGACGACTAGCGGGAGGGGCATACAATGAGCAGTTCTTC; CDR3aa: CASSGRLAGGAYNEQFF
abundance: many; d_gene: TRBD1; v_gene: TRBV9; j_gene: TRBJ2-1; CDR3nt: TGTGCCAGCACCCCCCTCTCGGGACAGGGTTACAATGAGCAGTTCTTC; CDR3aa: CASTPLSGQGYNEQFF
abundance: many; d_gene: NA; v_gene: TRBV9; j_gene: TRBJ1-1; CDR3nt: TGTGCCAGCAGCGTATCCCCGGGACGGTTCAACACTGAAGCTTTCTTT; CDR3aa: CASSVSPGRFNTEAFF
abundance: many; d_gene: NA; v_gene: TRBV9; j_gene: TRBJ1-2; CDR3nt: TGTGCCAGCAGCCTAGACCGGGGCTATGGCTACACCTTC; CDR3aa: CASSLDRGYGYTF
abundance: many; d_gene: NA; v_gene: TRBV9; j_gene: TRBJ2-5; CDR3nt: TGTGCCAGCAGCCCCACAGGAGTCCACCAAGAGACCCAGTACTTC; CDR3aa: CASSPTGVHQETQYF
abundance: many; d_gene: TRBD2; v_gene: TRBV9; j_gene: TRBJ2-7; CDR3nt: TGTGCCAGCAGCAGACTAGCGGCGACCTACGAGCAGTACTTC; CDR3aa: CASSRLAATYEQYF
abundance: many; d_gene: NA; v_gene: TRBV9; j_gene: TRBJ1-1; CDR3nt: TGTGCCAGCAGCGTACTGAGGGAGAGCACTGAAGCTTTCTTT; CDR3aa: CASSVLRESTEAFF
abundance: many; d_gene: TRBD2; v_gene: TRBV9; j_gene: TRBJ2-5; CDR3nt: TGTGCCAGCAGCGCCAGCGGGAGGGGTTTGGAGACCCAGTACTTC; CDR3aa: CASSASGRGLETQYF
abundance: many; d_gene: TRBD1; v_gene: TRBV9; j_gene: TRBJ2-7; CDR3nt: TGTGCCAGCAGCGTAAAAACAGGGGACGAGCAGTACTTC; CDR3aa: CASSVKTGDEQYF
abundance: many; d_gene: NA; v_gene: TRBV9; j_gene: TRBJ2-7; CDR3nt: TGTGCCAGCAGCGAGGGCCCCGACCCAACCCTTTACGAGCAGTACTTC; CDR3aa: CASSEGPDPTLYEQYF
abundance: many; d_gene: TRBD1; v_gene: TRBV9; j_gene: TRBJ1-1; CDR3nt: TGTGCCAGCAGCGGCCGGGACAGCCTAAACACTGAAGCTTTCTTT; CDR3aa: CASSGRDSLNTEAFF
abundance: many; d_gene: NA; v_gene: TRBV9; j_gene: TRBJ1-3; CDR3nt: TGTGCCAGCAGCGCCAGGACAGGAAACACCATATATTTT; CDR3aa: CASSARTGNTIYF
abundance: many; d_gene: NA; v_gene: TRBV9; j_gene: TRBJ2-7; CDR3nt: TGTGCCAGCAGCGTGACCACGCTTGCCTACGAGCAGTACTTC; CDR3aa: CASSVTTLAYEQYF
abundance: many; d_gene: TRBD1; v_gene: TRBV9; j_gene: TRBJ1-3; CDR3nt: TGTGCCAGCAGCGACCGGGACAGGGTAAACACCATATATTTT; CDR3aa: CASSDRDRVNTIYF
abundance: NA; d_gene: TRBD1; v_gene: TRBV9; j_gene: TRBJ1-3; CDR3nt: TGTGCCAGCAGCGCCCGGACAGGGGAAGGAAACACCATATATTTT; CDR3aa: CASSARTGEGNTIYF
abundance: many; d_gene: NA; v_gene: TRBV9; j_gene: TRBJ2-7; CDR3nt: TGTGCCAGCAGCGCAACAACTGACGGATACGAGCAGTACTTC; CDR3aa: CASSATTDGYEQYF
abundance: many; d_gene: TRBD2; v_gene: TRBV9; j_gene: TRBJ2-7; CDR3nt: TGTGCCAGCAGCTTCTCCTCGGGACTAGGTTCCGAGCAGTACTTC; CDR3aa: CASSFSSGLGSEQYF
abundance: many; d_gene: TRBD2; v_gene: TRBV9; j_gene: TRBJ2-1; CDR3nt: TGTGCCAGCAGCGTAGTTAGCGGGAGTACCTACAATGAGCAGTTCTTC; CDR3aa: CASSVVSGSTYNEQFF
abundance: many; d_gene: NA; v_gene: TRBV9; j_gene: TRBJ1-1; CDR3nt: TGTGCCAGCAGCGTAGGAATAGGGGGGAACACTGAAGCTTTCTTT; CDR3aa: CASSVGIGGNTEAFF
abundance: many; d_gene: NA; v_gene: TRBV9; j_gene: TRBJ1-3; CDR3nt: TGTGCCAGCAGCGTAACGTCAGACTCTGGAAACACCATATATTTT; CDR3aa: CASSVTSDSGNTIYF
abundance: many; d_gene: TRBD1; v_gene: TRBV9; j_gene: TRBJ1-1; CDR3nt: TGTGCCAGCAGCGTAGGGTGGACAGGGGGTACTGAAGCTTTCTTT; CDR3aa: CASSVGWTGGTEAFF
abundance: many; d_gene: NA; v_gene: TRBV9; j_gene: TRBJ2-3; CDR3nt: TGTGCCAGCAGCGTAGGGGACAGCACAGATACGCAGTATTTT; CDR3aa: CASSVGDSTDTQYF
abundance: many; d_gene: NA; v_gene: TRBV9; j_gene: TRBJ2-1; CDR3nt: TGTGCCAGCAGCGGGCGGATAGCGGACAATGAGCAGTTCTTC; CDR3aa: CASSGRIADNEQFF
abundance: many; d_gene: NA; v_gene: TRBV9; j_gene: TRBJ1-6; CDR3nt: TGTGCCAGCAGAGGGAACAGCTCCTTTTCACCCCTCCACTTT; CDR3aa: CASRGNSSFSPLHF
abundance: many; d_gene: NA; v_gene: TRBV9; j_gene: TRBJ2-3; CDR3nt: TGTGCCAGCAGCCCTCGACCCCAAGATACGCAGTATTTT; CDR3aa: CASSPRPQDTQYF
abundance: many; d_gene: NA; v_gene: TRBV9; j_gene: TRBJ1-1; CDR3nt: TGTGCCAGCAGCGTAGGTCTCCCAGGGGTGAACACTGAAGCTTTCTTT; CDR3aa: CASSVGLPGVNTEAFF
abundance: many; d_gene: TRBD2; v_gene: TRBV9; j_gene: TRBJ2-7; CDR3nt: TGTGCCAGCAGCAGCGGGGGCGAGCAGTACTTC; CDR3aa: CASSSGGEQYF
abundance: few; d_gene: NA; v_gene: TRBV9; j_gene: TRBJ1-3; CDR3nt: TGTGCCAGCAGCGTATCTTCGGGCTCTGGAAACACCATATATTTT; CDR3aa: CASSVSSGSGNTIYF
abundance: many; d_gene: TRBD2; v_gene: TRBV9; j_gene: TRBJ2-2; CDR3nt: TGTGCCAGCAGCGTAGCTAGCGGGAGGGGGAACACCGGGGAGCTGTTTTTT; CDR3aa: CASSVASGRGNTGELFF
abundance: many; d_gene: TRBD1; v_gene: TRBV9; j_gene: TRBJ1-4; CDR3nt: TGTGCCAGCAGCGTAGGGGTTCACAGGGGGAATGAAAAACTGTTTTTT; CDR3aa: CASSVGVHRGNEKLFF
abundance: many; d_gene: TRBD2; v_gene: TRBV9; j_gene: TRBJ2-3; CDR3nt: TGTGCCAGCAGCGTAGTTGGCGGGAGAACGTCAGATACGCAGTATTTT; CDR3aa: CASSVVGGRTSDTQYF
abundance: many; d_gene: NA; v_gene: TRBV9; j_gene: TRBJ2-5; CDR3nt: TGTGCCAGCAGCGTAGCTACAGACCAAGAGACCCAGTACTTC; CDR3aa: CASSVATDQETQYF
abundance: many; d_gene: NA; v_gene: TRBV9; j_gene: TRBJ2-1; CDR3nt: TGTGCCAGCAGTGCCTCAGCCCATGAGCAGTTCTTC; CDR3aa: CASSASAHEQFF
abundance: many; d_gene: TRBD2; v_gene: TRBV23-1; j_gene: TRBJ2-1; CDR3nt: TGCGCCAGCAGTCAATGGGGACTAGCGGAACCCCAAAAGCAGTTCTTC; CDR3aa: CASSQWGLAEPQKQFF
abundance: many; d_gene: NA; v_gene: TRBV9; j_gene: TRBJ2-7; CDR3nt: TGTGCCAGCAGCGTAGGCACTCCCGGATACGAGCAGTACTTC; CDR3aa: CASSVGTPGYEQYF